The rows below give T cell receptor beta chains drawn from one sample of a study of cytomegalovirus exposure and HLA in healthy donors. Method: immunoSEQ multiplex PCR; TCRdb's copy keeps in-frame clones and lacks some. This table has fewer than 250,000 clones, approximately 87% appearing once. Specimen: PBMCs. These TCRs come from a man in his late teens or twenties in good health and CMV-seronegative. CDR3s include the opening cysteine and the closing phenylalanine or tryptophan. A D gene is named only where the DNA matches it firmly. Clone size is stated in some rows and not others, as once, few, many or a class when expanded.

size,J,V,D,DNA,CDR3
few,TRBJ1-5,TRBV5-1,NA,TGCGCCAGCAGCTTATACAGCAATGATCAGCCCCAGCATTTT,CASSLYSNDQPQHF
NA,TRBJ1-4,TRBV6-1,TRBD1,TGTGCCAGCCTCGGGACAGCTAATGAAAAACTGTTTTTT,CASLGTANEKLFF
few,TRBJ1-1,TRBV7-9,NA,TGTGCCAGCAGTACTACTACAGGTTACACTGAAGCTTTCTTT,CASSTTTGYTEAFF
NA,TRBJ2-1,TRBV7-6,TRBD2,TGTGCCAGCAGCCCAACAACTAGCGGAGCTTCCTACAATGAGCAGTTCTTC,CASSPTTSGASYNEQFF
NA,TRBJ1-2,TRBV28,TRBD1,TGTGCCAGCAGGGATCCCTCAGGGGGCGGGTATGGCTACACCTTC,CASRDPSGGGYGYTF
few,TRBJ2-2,TRBV7-3,NA,TGTGCCAGCAGCCCGTCCGGGACCGGGGAGCTGTTTTTT,CASSPSGTGELFF
NA,TRBJ1-2,TRBV5-8,TRBD1,TGTGCCAGCAGCTTAAACCCCCGGGACAGCGGCCGTACAGGCTACACCTTC,CASSLNPRDSGRTGYTF
NA,TRBJ1-3,TRBV5-1,TRBD1,TGCGCCAGCAGCTCAGGATTGACAGGGACTGGAAACACCATATATTTT,CASSSGLTGTGNTIYF
NA,TRBJ2-2,TRBV5-1,TRBD2,TGCGCCAGCAGTCCGCGGACTAGCGGGAGTAAAGCCGGGGAGCTGTTTTTT,CASSPRTSGSKAGELFF
NA,TRBJ2-5,TRBV4-1,NA,TGCGCCAGCAGCCAAAATCAAGGGAGGCCCCAAGAGACCCAGTACTTC,CASSQNQGRPQETQYF
NA,TRBJ2-7,TRBV6-5,NA,TGTGCCAGCAGTTATGGCAGGACTCAGACCTACGAGCAGTACTTC,CASSYGRTQTYEQYF
NA,TRBJ2-7,TRBV6-1,NA,TGTGCCAGCACCCTATCAGCGGACTCCTACGAGCAGTACTTC,CASTLSADSYEQYF
NA,TRBJ2-2,TRBV7-9,NA,TGTGCCAGCAGCTTAGGAACAGTAACCGGGGAGCTGTTTTTT,CASSLGTVTGELFF
NA,TRBJ2-3,TRBV27,TRBD2,TGTGCCAGCAGTTTAAGACTAGCGGGAGTCGCCGATACGCAGTATTTT,CASSLRLAGVADTQYF
NA,TRBJ1-5,TRBV10-3,NA,TGTGCCATAGCCCCCGGGGAGGCTCAGCCCCAGCATTTT,CAIAPGEAQPQHF
NA,TRBJ2-3,TRBV27,NA,TGTGCCAGCAGTTTGCCGACTAGGAATACGCAGTATTTT,CASSLPTRNTQYF
NA,TRBJ2-7,TRBV27,TRBD2,TGTGCCAGCAGTTACCGAGCGGGGGGCCTTTACGAGCAGTACTTC,CASSYRAGGLYEQYF
NA,TRBJ1-5,TRBV7-8,TRBD1,TGTGCCAGCAGCAGCTTAGTAAGGGGACAGGGGAATCAGCCCCAGCATTTT,CASSSLVRGQGNQPQHF
NA,TRBJ2-1,TRBV19,NA,TGTGCCAGTAGTAACAGACAGTTTGAGCAGTTCTTC,CASSNRQFEQFF
NA,TRBJ2-7,TRBV9,NA,TGTGCCAGCAGCGTAGTTGGGGGACTGGGAGACGAGCAGTACTTC,CASSVVGGLGDEQYF
NA,TRBJ2-7,TRBV28,TRBD1,TGTGCCAGCAGTGGTTTCGGGACAGGGCTCTACGAGCAGTACTTC,CASSGFGTGLYEQYF
NA,TRBJ2-1,TRBV7-2,TRBD2,TGTGCCAGCAGTCGTAAAAGGGACCTAGCGGGAGGTCGGAATGAGCAGTTCTTC,CASSRKRDLAGGRNEQFF
once,TRBJ2-1,TRBV19,NA,TGTGCCATTGGGGGGTTTTCCTACAATGAGCAGTTCTTC,CAIGGFSYNEQFF
NA,TRBJ2-2,TRBV7-9,TRBD2,TGTGCCAGCAGCCCCCGGGGACTAGGGGCCGGGGAGCTGTTTTTT,CASSPRGLGAGELFF
NA,TRBJ1-1,TRBV7-9,TRBD1,TGTGCCAGCAGCACGGACAGGCCTGAAGCTTTCTTT,CASSTDRPEAFF
NA,TRBJ1-2,TRBV28,NA,TGTGCCAGCAGCCGAACACAATTCTATGGCTACACCTTC,CASSRTQFYGYTF
NA,TRBJ2-1,TRBV4-3,TRBD2,TGCGCCAGCAGCCAAGATCGGACTAGCGGCAATGAGCAGTTCTTC,CASSQDRTSGNEQFF
NA,TRBJ1-3,TRBV6-1,TRBD1,TGTGCCAGCAGTGAGGTAACAGGGGGCCCAGGAAACACCATATATTTT,CASSEVTGGPGNTIYF
NA,TRBJ2-7,TRBV29-1,TRBD2,TGCAGCGTTCTAGCGGGAGACTACGAGCAGTACTTC,CSVLAGDYEQYF
NA,TRBJ2-5,TRBV6-6,TRBD1,TGTGCCAGTCAGTTTGGACAGGGGACACTAGAGACCCAGTACTTC,CASQFGQGTLETQYF
NA,TRBJ2-7,TRBV27,TRBD2,TGTGCCAGCAGCCCCCTACCTCGGGCTAGCGGGAGAGAGGAGCAGTACTTC,CASSPLPRASGREEQYF
NA,TRBJ2-7,TRBV5-6,TRBD1,TGTGCCAGCACCCGACAGGGGGACCTATACGAGCAGTACTTC,CASTRQGDLYEQYF
NA,TRBJ2-7,TRBV6-6,TRBD2,TGTGCCAGCGTGTCGGGGGGGTTTTACGAGCAGTACTTC,CASVSGGFYEQYF
NA,TRBJ2-2,TRBV28,TRBD2,TGTGCCAGCAGTTTAACCCGTTCTAGCGGGGGACCCACCGGGGAGCTGTTTTTT,CASSLTRSSGGPTGELFF
NA,TRBJ2-3,TRBV7-8,NA,TGTGCCAGCAGCGCCCAGATGGATACGCAGTATTTT,CASSAQMDTQYF
once,TRBJ2-7,TRBV7-3,NA,TGTGCCAGCAGCTTAATTTCGGGTTCCAGCGAGCAGTACTTC,CASSLISGSSEQYF
NA,TRBJ1-1,TRBV9,NA,TGTGCCAGCAGCGTAGCACAGGGACACCCGGGTTCGTCTGAAGCTTTCTTT,CASSVAQGHPGSSEAFF
NA,TRBJ1-6,TRBV28,TRBD1,TGTGCCGGCCGGGACAGGGGTAATTCACCCCTCCACTTT,CAGRDRGNSPLHF
NA,TRBJ2-1,TRBV9,NA,TGTGCCAGCAGCGTAGAAGGGAGTGGGACCTACAATGAGCAGTTCTTC,CASSVEGSGTYNEQFF